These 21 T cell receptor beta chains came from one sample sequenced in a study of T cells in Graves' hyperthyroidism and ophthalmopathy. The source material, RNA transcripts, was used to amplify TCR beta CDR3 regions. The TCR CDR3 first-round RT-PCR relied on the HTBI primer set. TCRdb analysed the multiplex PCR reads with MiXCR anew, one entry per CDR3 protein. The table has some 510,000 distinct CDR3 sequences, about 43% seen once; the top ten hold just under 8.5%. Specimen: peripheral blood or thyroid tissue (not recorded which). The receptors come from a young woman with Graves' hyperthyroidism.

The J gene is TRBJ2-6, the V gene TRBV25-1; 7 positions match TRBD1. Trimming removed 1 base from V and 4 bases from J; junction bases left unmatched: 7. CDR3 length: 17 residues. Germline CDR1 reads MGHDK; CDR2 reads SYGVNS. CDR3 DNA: TGTGCCAGCAGTGAATCTCCGCCGGGACAGGGGGCCAACGTCCTGACTTTC. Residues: CASSESPPGQGANVLTF.

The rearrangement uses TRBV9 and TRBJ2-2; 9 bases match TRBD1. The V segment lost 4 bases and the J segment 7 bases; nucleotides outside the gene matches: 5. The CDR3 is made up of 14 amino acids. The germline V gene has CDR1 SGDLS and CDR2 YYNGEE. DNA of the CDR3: TGTGCCAGCAGCCCGGGACAGGGACTCGGGGAGCTGTTTTTT. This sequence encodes CASSPGQGLGELFF.

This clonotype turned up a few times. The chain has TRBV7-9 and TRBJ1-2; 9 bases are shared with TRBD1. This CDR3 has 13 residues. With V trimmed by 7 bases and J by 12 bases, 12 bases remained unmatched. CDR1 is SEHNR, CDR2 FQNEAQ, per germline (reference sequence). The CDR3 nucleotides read TGTGCCAGCAATCCGGGACAGGGCTCATACGACACCTTC. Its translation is CASNPGQGSYDTF.

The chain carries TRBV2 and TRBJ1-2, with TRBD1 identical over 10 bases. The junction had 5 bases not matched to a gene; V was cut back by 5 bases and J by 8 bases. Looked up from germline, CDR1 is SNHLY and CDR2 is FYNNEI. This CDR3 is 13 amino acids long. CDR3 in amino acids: CASSLTGGGGYTF. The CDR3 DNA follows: TGTGCCAGCAGTTTGACAGGGGGCGGGGGCTACACCTTC.

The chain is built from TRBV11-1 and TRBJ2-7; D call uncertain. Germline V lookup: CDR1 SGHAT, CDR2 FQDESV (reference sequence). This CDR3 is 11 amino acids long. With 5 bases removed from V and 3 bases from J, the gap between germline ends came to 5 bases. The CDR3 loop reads CASSRFYEQYF. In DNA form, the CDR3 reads TGTGCCAGCAGCAGGTTCTACGAGCAGTACTTC.

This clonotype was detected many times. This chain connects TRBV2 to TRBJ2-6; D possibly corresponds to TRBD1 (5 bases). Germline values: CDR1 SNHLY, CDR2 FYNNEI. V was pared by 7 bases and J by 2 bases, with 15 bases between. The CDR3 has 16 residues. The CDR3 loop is CASTLTTDPGANVLTF. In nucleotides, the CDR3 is TGTGCCAGCACCCTTACGACAGACCCTGGGGCCAACGTCCTGACTTTC.

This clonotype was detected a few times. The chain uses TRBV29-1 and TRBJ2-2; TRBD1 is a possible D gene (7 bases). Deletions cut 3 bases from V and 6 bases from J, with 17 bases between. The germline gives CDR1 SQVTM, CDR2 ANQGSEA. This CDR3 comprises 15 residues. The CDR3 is CSVEDFRGVAGELFF. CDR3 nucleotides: TGCAGCGTTGAGGATTTCAGGGGGGTCGCCGGGGAGCTGTTTTTT.

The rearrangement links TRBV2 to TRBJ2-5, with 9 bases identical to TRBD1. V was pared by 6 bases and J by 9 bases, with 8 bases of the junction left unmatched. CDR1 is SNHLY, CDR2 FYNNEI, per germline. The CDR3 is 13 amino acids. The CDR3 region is CASSGTGSMAQYF. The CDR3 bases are TGTGCCAGCAGCGGGACAGGGTCGATGGCCCAGTACTTC.

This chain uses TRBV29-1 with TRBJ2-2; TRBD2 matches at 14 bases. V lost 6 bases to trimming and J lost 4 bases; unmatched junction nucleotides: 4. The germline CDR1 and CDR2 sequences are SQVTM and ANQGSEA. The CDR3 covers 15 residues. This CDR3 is CSVVTSGRATGELFF. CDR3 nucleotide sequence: TGCAGCGTAGTGACTAGCGGGAGGGCCACCGGGGAGCTGTTTTTT.

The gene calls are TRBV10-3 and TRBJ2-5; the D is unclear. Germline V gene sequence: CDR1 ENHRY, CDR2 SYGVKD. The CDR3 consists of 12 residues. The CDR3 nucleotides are TGTGCGGCAGCCGACATCGGGGAGACCCAGTACTTC. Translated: CAAADIGETQYF.

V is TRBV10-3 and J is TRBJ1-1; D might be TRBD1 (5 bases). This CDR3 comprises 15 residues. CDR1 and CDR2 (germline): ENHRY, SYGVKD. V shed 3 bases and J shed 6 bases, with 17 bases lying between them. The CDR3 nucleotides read TGTGCCATCAGTGAAGTTCAGGGCGATTTAGCTGAAGCTTTCTTT. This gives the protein CAISEVQGDLAEAFF.

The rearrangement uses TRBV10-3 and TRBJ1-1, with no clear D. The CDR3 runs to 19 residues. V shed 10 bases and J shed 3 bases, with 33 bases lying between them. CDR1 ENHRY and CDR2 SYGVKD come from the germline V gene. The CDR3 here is CARYYSSTGRSAQDTEAFF. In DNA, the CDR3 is TGTGCCAGATACTATTCATCAACGGGTAGGTCGGCGCAGGACACTGAAGCTTTCTTT.

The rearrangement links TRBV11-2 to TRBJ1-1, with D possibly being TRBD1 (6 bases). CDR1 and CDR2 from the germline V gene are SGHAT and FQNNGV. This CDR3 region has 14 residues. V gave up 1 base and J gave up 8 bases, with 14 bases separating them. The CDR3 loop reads CASSLGTVLGEAFF. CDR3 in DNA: TGTGCCAGCAGCTTAGGGACAGTATTGGGGGAAGCTTTCTTT.

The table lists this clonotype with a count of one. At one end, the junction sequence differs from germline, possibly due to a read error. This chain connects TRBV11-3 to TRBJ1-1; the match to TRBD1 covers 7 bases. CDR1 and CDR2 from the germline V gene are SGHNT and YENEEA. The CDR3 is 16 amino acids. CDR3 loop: CASSQDGGGWDTEAFF. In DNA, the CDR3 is TGCGCCAGCAGCCAAGATGGAGGGGGCTGGGACACTGAAGCTTTCTTT.

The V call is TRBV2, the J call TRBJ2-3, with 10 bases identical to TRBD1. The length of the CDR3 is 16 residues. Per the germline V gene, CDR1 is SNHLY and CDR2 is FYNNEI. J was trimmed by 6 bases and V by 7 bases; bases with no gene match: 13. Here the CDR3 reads CASTRPGGQGRDTQYF. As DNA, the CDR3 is TGTGCCAGCACCAGACCCGGGGGACAGGGGAGGGATACGCAGTATTTT.

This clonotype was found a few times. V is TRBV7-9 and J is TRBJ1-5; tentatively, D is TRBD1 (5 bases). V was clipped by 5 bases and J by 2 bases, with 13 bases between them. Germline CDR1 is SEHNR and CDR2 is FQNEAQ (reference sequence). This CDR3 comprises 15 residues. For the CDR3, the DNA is TGTGCCAGCAGCCAAGGGAGGGGCGGCAATCAGCCCCAGCATTTT. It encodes CASSQGRGGNQPQHF.

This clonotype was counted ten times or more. CDR3 in amino acids: CASSDTGVRNQPQHF. The CDR3 DNA reads TGTGCCAGCAGTGATACAGGGGTACGCAATCAGCCCCAGCATTTT. The chain links TRBV7-2 to TRBJ1-5, with 7 bases identical to TRBD1. CDR1 is SGHTA, CDR2 FQGNSA, per germline. The length of the CDR3 is 15 residues. V was pared by 6 bases and J by 2 bases, with 7 bases of the junction left unmatched.

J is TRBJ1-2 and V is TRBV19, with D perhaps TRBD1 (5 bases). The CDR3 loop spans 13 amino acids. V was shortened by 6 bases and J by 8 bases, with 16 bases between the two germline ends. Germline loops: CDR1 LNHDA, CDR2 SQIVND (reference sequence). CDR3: CASSLDSSPGYTF. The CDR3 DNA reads TGTGCCAGTAGCCTAGACAGTTCCCCGGGCTACACCTTC.

The CDR3 loop reads CSARPTINDMGWYGYTF. In DNA, the CDR3 is TGCAGTGCTAGACCAACCATCAACGACATGGGGTGGTATGGCTACACCTTC. The rearrangement links TRBV20-1 to TRBJ1-2; D is ambiguous. From germline, CDR1 is DFQATT and CDR2 SNEGSKA (reference sequence). The V and J ends lost 2 bases and 5 bases respectively, with 24 bases between them. The CDR3 covers 17 residues.

CDR3 in amino acids: CASPGQGASQPQHF. The CDR3 DNA follows: TGTGCCAGCCCAGGACAGGGGGCGAGTCAGCCCCAGCATTTT. The V gene is TRBV19, the J gene TRBJ1-5, with 11 bases lining up with TRBD1. With V trimmed by 9 bases and J by 6 bases, 7 bases remained unmatched. This CDR3 is 14 amino acids long. Germline CDR1 is LNHDA and CDR2 is SQIVND (reference sequence).

As DNA, the CDR3 is TGTGCCAGCGCGAGACAGGGGGAAAAACTGTTTTTT. Amino acids: CASARQGEKLFF. This chain connects TRBV10-3 to TRBJ1-4, with 8 bases identical to TRBD1. Per the germline V gene, CDR1 is ENHRY and CDR2 is SYGVKD. Unmatched junction bases numbered 6, after V lost 10 bases and J lost 8 bases. This CDR3 has 12 residues.